One sample yielded the 23 T cell receptor beta chains listed below, sequenced in a study of graft-versus-host responses after intestinal transplantation. These receptors have no known antigen. Assay: immunoSEQ multiplex PCR; the TCRdb copy retains only in-frame clones and omits some. The table lists about 94,000 clones, around 90% of them singletons. Sequencing was performed on unstimulated CD8+ T cells sorted from spleen or lymph node cells, taken before intestinal transplant. The receptors derive from a human donor who received an intestinal transplant.

The V call is TRBV5-1, the J call TRBJ2-2; 10 bases map to TRBD1. Germline V gene data show CDR1 as SGHRS and CDR2 as YFSETQ. V gave up 5 bases and J gave up 7 bases; unmatched junction bases: 8. The CDR3 has 15 amino acids. The CDR3 DNA follows: TGCGCCAGCAGGGAAGGGACAGGGGCAGACGGGGAGCTGTTTTTT. It codes for CASREGTGADGELFF.

Of note for this clone: A junction boundary mismatches the germline segment, possibly from a read error. J is TRBJ2-7 and V is TRBV4-3; D gene uncertain. The length of the CDR3 is 13 residues. Germline values: CDR1 LGHNA, CDR2 YSLEER. The CDR3: CASSQGVRYGQYF. The CDR3 coding sequence is TGCGCCAGCAGCCAAGGAGTCCGCTACGGGCAGTACTTC.

The chain recombines TRBV7-8 with TRBJ1-3; D not certain. The germline CDR1 and CDR2 sequences are SGHVS and FQNEAQ. Trimming pared 3 bases from V and 3 bases from J, leaving 9 bases between. CDR3 size: 14 residues. CDR3 in DNA: TGTGCCAGCAGCTTGTTACAGAGTGGAAACACCATATATTTT. Translation: CASSLLQSGNTIYF.

The chain carries TRBV19 and TRBJ2-7; 9 nucleotides agree with TRBD1. CDR1 and CDR2 (germline): LNHDA, SQIVND (reference sequence). V lost 9 bases and J lost 6; bases outside the gene matches: 12. This CDR3 spans 14 amino acids. This CDR3 is CASNPGTGYGEQYF. CDR3 sequence (DNA): TGTGCCAGCAACCCAGGGACAGGGTATGGCGAGCAGTACTTC.

The chain couples TRBV6-5 to TRBJ1-2; the match to TRBD1 covers 10 bases. The trim removed 6 bases at V and 2 bases at J, leaving 6 bases unmatched. This CDR3 contains 15 residues. CDR1 and CDR2 from the germline V gene are MNHEY and SVGAGI. Here the CDR3 reads CASRSWTGGNYGYTF. CDR3 bases: TGTGCCAGCAGGTCCTGGACAGGGGGGAACTATGGCTACACCTTC.

The chain is built from TRBV5-6 and TRBJ2-3; 10 nucleotides align to TRBD1. With V trimmed by 0 bases and J by 5 bases, 15 bases remained unmatched. The CDR3 contains 19 residues. CDR1 is SGHDT, CDR2 YYEEEE, per germline. The CDR3 nucleotides are TGTGCCAGCAGCTTGGTTGAGGAGGCTCGACAGGGGGCAAAAGATACGCAGTATTTT. Its translation: CASSLVEEARQGAKDTQYF.

The chain joins TRBV29-1 to TRBJ2-2, with TRBD2 identical over 7 bases. After removal of 7 bases from V and 3 bases from J, the junction contained 11 bases not matched to a gene. CDR3 length: 15 residues. Germline CDR1 reads SQVTM; CDR2 reads ANQGSEA. The CDR3 sequence is CSGVLAGRDTGELFF. CDR3 DNA sequence: TGCAGCGGCGTTCTGGCAGGGAGGGACACCGGGGAGCTGTTTTTT.

The V and J genes are TRBV5-1 and TRBJ2-7, with D possibly being TRBD1 (8 bases). The V end was cut by 4 bases, the J end by 4 bases, with 15 bases between. Germline CDR1 reads SGHRS; CDR2 reads YFSETQ. CDR3 length equals 14 residues. The CDR3 DNA reads TGCGCCAGCAGCCTCGGACAGGGAGGGTACGAGCAGTACTTC. Encoded protein: CASSLGQGGYEQYF. Supplemented by reference TRBV5-1 and TRBJ2-7, the full variable domain reads KAGVTQTPRYLIKTRGQQVTLSCSPISGHRSVSWYQQTPGQGLQFLFEYFSETQRNKGNFPGRFSGRQFSNSRSEMNVSTLELGDSALYLCASSLGQGGYEQYFGPGTRLTVT.

The chain recombines TRBV4-3 with TRBJ2-7, with a tentative D call TRBD1 (5 bases). The CDR3 is made up of 16 amino acids. Germline CDR1 and CDR2: LGHNA and YSLEER. V was shortened by 4 bases and J by 5 bases, with 21 bases between the two germline ends. The CDR3 coding sequence is TGCGCCAGCAGCCCCTTTTACCCCCCAGGGTCGGACGAGCAGTACTTC. It translates to CASSPFYPPGSDEQYF.

V gene TRBV7-9 combines with J gene TRBJ2-2; unclear D gene. V shed 3 bases and J shed 6 bases, with 5 bases lying between them. The CDR3 covers 12 residues. Germline assignment: CDR1 SEHNR and CDR2 FQNEAQ (reference sequence). CDR3 sequence: CASSFGAGELFF. CDR3 nucleotides: TGTGCCAGCAGCTTTGGAGCCGGGGAGCTGTTTTTT.

This clone was seen a handful of times. The chain employs TRBV4-1 and TRBJ2-1; 15 bases fit TRBD2. Germline values: CDR1 MGHRA, CDR2 YSYEKL. After removal of 5 bases from V and 9 bases from J, the junction contained 8 bases not matched to a gene. The CDR3 totals 16 residues. CDR3 bases: TGCGCCAGCAGCGAAGGACTAGCGGGGGGGTCAGGTGAGCAGTTCTTC. Its protein product is CASSEGLAGGSGEQFF.

In this sample, this clone turned up a few times. This chain uses TRBV30 with TRBJ1-3; 8 bases agree with TRBD1. The CDR3 covers 16 residues. The junction had 15 bases not matched to a gene; V was cut back by 2 bases and J by 9 bases. CDR1 is GTSNPN, CDR2 SVGIG, per germline (reference sequence). The CDR3 region is CAWSPLTGDMGFTIYF. CDR3 DNA sequence: TGTGCCTGGAGTCCCCTGACAGGGGACATGGGTTTCACCATATATTTT. Variable domain in full (rest from reference TRBV30 and TRBJ1-3): SQTIHQWPATLVQPVGSPLSLECTVEGTSNPNLYWYRQAAGRGLQLLFYSVGIGQISSEVPQNLSASRPQDRQFILSSKKLLLSDSGFYLCAWSPLTGDMGFTIYFGEGSWLTVV.

This clone was seen a single time. This chain links TRBV6-5 with TRBJ2-2, with D possibly being TRBD1 (6 bases). Germline V gene lookup returns CDR1 MNHEY and CDR2 SVGAGI. The CDR3 loop spans 13 amino acids. V was clipped by 8 bases and J by 4 bases, with 11 bases between them. The CDR3 coding sequence is TGTGCCAGCCTTGACAGGAGCACCGGGGAGCTGTTTTTT. This codes for CASLDRSTGELFF.

This clone was seen only once. The chain's CDR3 is CASSQQGGDYGYTF. CDR3 sequence (DNA): TGCGCCAGCAGCCAACAGGGTGGAGACTATGGCTACACCTTC. This chain uses TRBV4-3 with TRBJ1-2, with D perhaps matching TRBD1 (5 bases). Germline V gives CDR1 LGHNA, CDR2 YSLEER. The CDR3 consists of 14 residues. Trimming stripped 2 bases from V and 3 bases from J, with 10 bases between.

The chain has TRBV4-2 and TRBJ2-5, with 8 bases that match TRBD2. The length of the CDR3 is 17 residues. Trimming at V came to 4 bases and at J to 4 bases, leaving 14 bases not matched to a gene. Germline V gives CDR1 LGHNA, CDR2 YNFKEQ. The CDR3: CASSPLGAGGEGETQYF. DNA for the CDR3: TGTGCCAGCAGCCCCCTCGGGGCGGGAGGAGAGGGAGAGACCCAGTACTTC.

This rearrangement joins TRBV5-1 to TRBJ2-7, with 10 bases fitting TRBD1. The CDR3 has 15 residues. Looked up from germline, CDR1 is SGHRS and CDR2 is YFSETQ. With 0 bases clipped from V and 4 bases from J, the junction kept 4 bases outside the gene matches. DNA for the CDR3: TGCGCCAGCAGCTTGGAGACAGGGGGCTGGTACGAGCAGTACTTC. Translation: CASSLETGGWYEQYF.

This clone was observed once. CDR3 DNA sequence: TGCGCCAGCAGCCAAATGGGGACAGCCTCTTCTGGGGCCAACGTCCTGACTTTC. Translated: CASSQMGTASSGANVLTF. The V gene is TRBV4-3, the J gene TRBJ2-6; TRBD1 aligns across 7 bases. The CDR3 is 18 residues long. Germline CDR1 LGHNA, CDR2 YSLEER. J was trimmed by 1 base and V by 2 bases; bases with no gene match: 8.

The V gene is TRBV10-2, the J gene TRBJ2-5; TRBD2 matches at 7 bases. Germline V gene data show CDR1 as WSHSY and CDR2 as SAAADI. V shed 2 bases, J shed 4 bases, and the junction held 4 bases outside the gene matches. This CDR3 contains 14 residues. The CDR3 DNA sequence: TGCGCCAGCAGTGAGAATTCGGGAGGAGAGACCCAGTACTTC. Translated: CASSENSGGETQYF.

The CDR3 DNA reads as TGTGCCAGCAGTTTACAGGGAGGGTGGGGCACTGAAGCTTTCTTT. Its protein product is CASSLQGGWGTEAFF. This chain uses TRBV27 with TRBJ1-1; perhaps TRBD1 as D (5 bases). Trimming pared 2 bases from V and 4 bases from J, leaving 14 bases between. This CDR3 has 15 residues. In germline, CDR1 is MNHEY, CDR2 SMNVEV (reference sequence).

The rearrangement links TRBV30 to TRBJ2-1; D is perhaps TRBD1 (5 bases). The CDR3 is made up of 14 amino acids. Germline assignment: CDR1 GTSNPN and CDR2 SVGIG (reference sequence). The V and J ends lost 1 base and 3 bases respectively, with 10 bases between them. The CDR3 reads CAWSEGAGYNEQFF. The DNA for the CDR3 is TGTGCCTGGAGTGAAGGGGCCGGCTACAATGAGCAGTTCTTC. Using reference TRBV30 and TRBJ2-1 for the parts outside the CDR3, the full variable domain is SQTIHQWPATLVQPVGSPLSLECTVEGTSNPNLYWYRQAAGRGLQLLFYSVGIGQISSEVPQNLSASRPQDRQFILSSKKLLLSDSGFYLCAWSEGAGYNEQFFGPGTRLTVL.

The chain uses TRBV6-5 and TRBJ2-7; 8 positions match TRBD2. This CDR3 comprises 14 residues. Per germline, CDR1 MNHEY and CDR2 SVGAGI. The V gene end was trimmed by 4 bases and the J gene end by 4 bases; junction bases not matched to a gene: 6. The CDR3: CASSWRAGDYEQYF. CDR3 DNA: TGTGCCAGCAGTTGGCGAGCGGGAGATTACGAGCAGTACTTC.

This chain connects TRBV4-1 to TRBJ2-7; 7 positions match TRBD2. The V segment lost 1 base and the J segment 1 base; nucleotides outside the gene matches: 7. The V gene's germline CDR1 is MGHRA and CDR2 YSYEKL. The length of the CDR3 is 16 residues. The CDR3 loop reads CASSQGGAGRSYEQYF. Written as DNA, the CDR3 is TGCGCCAGCAGCCAAGGGGGAGCGGGAAGATCCTACGAGCAGTACTTC.

The chain has TRBV30 and TRBJ1-5; D call uncertain. The CDR3 is made up of 13 amino acids. The germline CDR1 and CDR2 sequences are GTSNPN and SVGIG (reference sequence). V was trimmed by 3 bases and J by 5 bases, leaving 11 bases between them. The CDR3 spells CAWRPRADQPQHF. As DNA, the CDR3 is TGTGCCTGGAGGCCACGAGCCGATCAGCCCCAGCATTTT. Looking up the rest from reference TRBV30 and TRBJ1-5 gives the full variable domain: SQTIHQWPATLVQPVGSPLSLECTVEGTSNPNLYWYRQAAGRGLQLLFYSVGIGQISSEVPQNLSASRPQDRQFILSSKKLLLSDSGFYLCAWRPRADQPQHFGDGTRLSIL.